The clone carrying this TCR beta chain was seen repeatedly, ten times or more. Germline V CDR1 and CDR2: SGHAT, FQNNGV. The CDR3 has 15 residues. The V end lost 0 bases, the J end lost 2 bases, and 11 bases lay between the germline ends. This specimen belongs to a study of human T cells and chemical hapten exposure. Study-level background: Mainly, slight library volume differences in the pool made TCR yields vary.

Indicated time point: pre-sensitization, week 0. Described treatment: therapeutic diphenylcyclopropenone sensitization with weekly scalp DPC. TCRdb re-called the RACE reads with MiXCR, one entry per CDR3 protein. This table has roughly 100,000 distinct CDR3 sequences, around 9.5% appearing once. This sequence joins TRBV11-2 and TRBJ2-7; tentatively, D is TRBD1 (7 bases). This TCR was sampled from a woman aged 40-49 years with alopecia areata. Some clones in this sample may be carry-over from other donors' samples. The sequenced sample was whole blood, obtained in connection with sensitization to the hapten diphenylcyclopropenone (DPC). CDR3 bases: TGTGCCAGCAGCTTAGATCCAGGGGGGCCCTACGAGCAGTACTTC. Translated, it gives CASSLDPGGPYEQYF.